One sample yielded the 21 T cell receptor beta chains listed below, sequenced in a study of blood T cell repertoires in COVID-19. Sequenced by immunoSEQ multiplex PCR; TCRdb stores in-frame clones only, minus some. Altogether 68,000 or so clones are present, about 86% being singletons, with the ten largest covering roughly 3.7%. The specimen sequenced was peripheral blood. Receptor source: a man between 50 and 59 years old with acute or convalescent COVID-19.

V gene TRBV11-2 combines with J gene TRBJ1-2; D unresolved. This CDR3 comprises 15 residues. Trimming stripped 5 bases from V and 2 bases from J, with 15 bases between. Per germline, CDR1 SGHAT and CDR2 FQNNGV. The CDR3 here is CASSPSPDPNYGYTF. CDR3 sequence (DNA): TGTGCCAGCAGCCCTAGCCCCGACCCGAACTATGGCTACACCTTC.

The chain has TRBV6-6 and TRBJ2-1; 7 nucleotides align to TRBD1. This CDR3 comprises 15 residues. From germline, CDR1 is MNHNY and CDR2 SVGAGI (reference sequence). Unmatched junction bases numbered 13, after V lost 7 bases and J lost 7 bases. As DNA, the CDR3 is TGTGCCAGCACCCGGGACAGCGCCTGGGGAAATGAGCAGTTCTTC. This codes for CASTRDSAWGNEQFF.

The chain uses TRBV6-5 and TRBJ2-3; TRBD2 might be the D (5 bases). Germline values: CDR1 MNHEY, CDR2 SVGAGI. The CDR3 consists of 15 residues. V was shortened by 1 base and J by 6 bases, with 14 bases between the two germline ends. The CDR3 DNA is TGTGCCAGCAGTTACTTAGATGGAGGCGGGGATACGCAGTATTTT. Protein product: CASSYLDGGGDTQYF.

V usage is TRBV10-1 and J usage is TRBJ2-3; 8 bases line up with TRBD1. The J segment lost 1 base and the V segment lost 5 bases, leaving 5 bases of the junction unmatched. This CDR3 is built from 15 residues. Germline values: CDR1 WNHNN, CDR2 SYGVQD (reference sequence). The CDR3 DNA sequence: TGCGCCAGCAGTCAGGGGGCCCCAGGCACAGATACGCAGTATTTT. The encoded protein is CASSQGAPGTDTQYF.

The chain combines TRBV20-1 with TRBJ2-1; a possible D gene is TRBD2 (5 bases). Germline V gene data show CDR1 as DFQATT and CDR2 as SNEGSKA (reference sequence). Trimming removed 3 bases at V and 6 bases at J, with 18 bases between. The CDR3 extends over 15 amino acids. In DNA, the CDR3 is TGCAGTGCTAGTCATAACATGCGGGCTACCAATGAGCAGTTCTTC. The encoded protein is CSASHNMRATNEQFF.

The V call is TRBV2, the J call TRBJ2-7; 11 bases are shared with TRBD1. Germline CDR1 SNHLY, CDR2 FYNNEI. V was clipped by 6 bases and J by 3 bases; unmatched bases: 4. The CDR3 consists of 14 residues. The CDR3 protein is CASRDRGLLYEQYF. The CDR3 bases are TGTGCCAGCAGGGACAGGGGGCTCCTCTACGAGCAGTACTTC.

The V call is TRBV6-5, the J call TRBJ2-7; TRBD2 might be the D (7 bases). Per germline, CDR1 MNHEY and CDR2 SVGAGI. Trimming left V 6 bases short and J 4 bases short, with 19 bases between. The CDR3 covers 15 residues. This CDR3 is CASRTQVGGGYEQYF. In DNA, the CDR3 is TGTGCCAGCAGGACCCAGGTGGGAGGGGGGTACGAGCAGTACTTC.

V and J are TRBV7-9 and TRBJ1-1; 8 bases fit TRBD1. This CDR3 region has 14 residues. The germline gives CDR1 SEHNR, CDR2 FQNEAQ (reference sequence). V lost 5 bases to trimming and J lost 1 base; unmatched junction nucleotides: 3. CDR3 bases: TGTGCCAGCAGCCTAGGGACAGGGAACACTGAAGCTTTCTTT. It is translated as CASSLGTGNTEAFF.

The J gene is TRBJ2-3, the V gene TRBV19; TRBD2 matches 13 bases. CDR3 length: 18 residues. Per germline, CDR1 LNHDA and CDR2 SQIVND (reference sequence). The trim removed 7 bases at V and 6 bases at J, leaving 16 bases unmatched. This chain's CDR3 is CASTLGRLAGGPLDTQYF. The CDR3, as DNA: TGTGCCAGTACCCTGGGGAGACTAGCGGGGGGTCCTCTGGATACGCAGTATTTT.

The chain uses TRBV4-1 and TRBJ2-3; 13 bases map to TRBD2. The CDR3 has 16 residues. CDR1 MGHRA and CDR2 YSYEKL come from the germline V gene. J gave up 1 base and V 6 bases, and 4 bases lay outside the gene matches. In DNA form, the CDR3 reads TGCGCCAGCAGACTAGCGGGGGGGCCGGGCACAGATACGCAGTATTTT. Translating it yields CASRLAGGPGTDTQYF.

This rearrangement joins TRBV24-1 to TRBJ2-1; possibly TRBD2 for D (5 bases). Germline CDR1 is KGHDR and CDR2 is SFDVKD. V dropped 4 bases and J dropped 8 bases, with 17 bases sitting between them. The CDR3 totals 15 residues. DNA of the CDR3: TGTGCCACCAGTGACCGGACTGGGTTAGGGCATGAGCAGTTCTTC. This gives the protein CATSDRTGLGHEQFF.

The V gene is TRBV30, the J gene TRBJ2-3, with D maybe TRBD1 (6 bases). CDR3 length equals 15 residues. Germline values: CDR1 GTSNPN, CDR2 SVGIG (reference sequence). V lost 1 base, J lost 4 bases, and 15 bases lay in between. The CDR3 protein is CAWSEDRTSADTQYF. The CDR3 coding sequence is TGTGCCTGGAGTGAAGACAGGACGAGCGCAGATACGCAGTATTTT.

The chain carries TRBV7-9 and TRBJ2-3; maybe TRBD1 (6 bases). V was pared by 1 base and J by 7 bases, with 9 bases between. Germline CDR1 is SEHNR and CDR2 is FQNEAQ (reference sequence). The CDR3 runs 13 residues. The CDR3 DNA sequence: TGTGCCAGCAGCTTAGGCAGGGGTAATACGCAGTATTTT. It codes for CASSLGRGNTQYF.

This clone was counted once. The chain employs TRBV2 and TRBJ1-1; a weak D match, TRBD1 (5 bases). This CDR3 has 18 residues. V was shortened by 6 bases and J by 0 bases, with 23 bases between the two germline ends. Germline-derived CDR1 and CDR2 are SNHLY and FYNNEI. The CDR3 loop is CASRGDTGPTYLNTEAFF. CDR3 sequence (DNA): TGTGCCAGCAGAGGAGATACAGGCCCAACTTATCTGAACACTGAAGCTTTCTTT.

The chain combines TRBV3-1 (or the pseudogene TRBV3-2) with TRBJ1-1, with unresolved D. Germline-derived CDR1 and CDR2 are LGHDT and YNNKEL (reference sequence). This CDR3 has 15 amino acids. Between the trimmed V and J ends, which lost 0 bases and 1 base, there was a span of 9 bases. CDR3 nucleotide sequence: TGTGCCAGCAGCCAAGAGTTTTCGGGGAACACTGAAGCTTTCTTT. This encodes CASSQEFSGNTEAFF.

The chain recombines TRBV11-3 with TRBJ2-1; 10 nucleotides agree with TRBD2. From germline, CDR1 is SGHNT and CDR2 YENEEA. The J segment lost 3 bases and the V segment lost 5 bases, leaving 4 bases of the junction unmatched. This CDR3 is 15 amino acids long. In DNA, the CDR3 is TGTGCCAGCAGCCCTCTAGCGGGAGTCTACAATGAGCAGTTCTTC. Protein: CASSPLAGVYNEQFF.

CDR3 residues: CASSVTATSSGNTIYF. CDR3 DNA: TGTGCCAGCAGCGTGACAGCGACGAGCTCTGGAAACACCATATATTTT. The chain employs TRBV11-1 and TRBJ1-3, with D possibly matching TRBD1 (5 bases). Looked up from germline, CDR1 is SGHAT and CDR2 is FQDESV (reference sequence). This CDR3 comprises 16 residues. Trimming removed 5 bases at V and 0 bases at J, with 14 bases between.

This rearrangement joins TRBV10-3 to TRBJ1-5; a weak D match, TRBD1 (6 bases). The V and J ends lost 11 bases and 2 bases respectively, with 13 bases between them. CDR1 is ENHRY, CDR2 SYGVKD, per germline. The CDR3 is 13 residues long. CDR3 amino acids: CAVQGGGNQPQHF. The CDR3 DNA reads as TGTGCCGTACAGGGTGGGGGCAATCAGCCCCAGCATTTT.

CDR3 loop: CASSLNPQGALMDHEQFF. In nucleotides, the CDR3 is TGCGCCAGCAGCTTGAATCCCCAGGGGGCTTTGATGGATCATGAGCAGTTCTTC. This chain uses TRBV5-1 with TRBJ2-1; 8 positions agree with TRBD1. The CDR3 length is 18 residues. V shed 1 base and J 8 bases; nucleotides not matched to a gene: 17. Germline loops: CDR1 SGHRS, CDR2 YFSETQ.

This clone is a singleton in its sample. The rearrangement joins TRBV14 to TRBJ2-7, with 7 bases identical to TRBD2. Germline CDR1 and CDR2: SGHDN and FVKESK. Trimming at V came to 2 bases and at J to 0 bases, leaving 4 bases not matched to a gene. The CDR3 has 15 amino acids. The DNA for the CDR3 is TGTGCCAGCAGCCAAACACTAGCGAACTCCTACGAGCAGTACTTC. This sequence encodes CASSQTLANSYEQYF.

This chain connects TRBV24-1 to TRBJ2-5, with 9 bases identical to TRBD1. The V gene end was trimmed by 7 bases and the J gene end by 5 bases; junction bases not matched to a gene: 7. The germline gives CDR1 KGHDR, CDR2 SFDVKD. The CDR3 spans 14 residues. Here the CDR3 reads CATSEDRGGETQYF. The CDR3 coding sequence is TGTGCCACCAGCGAGGACAGGGGCGGCGAGACCCAGTACTTC.